The 13 T cell receptor beta chains presented below share a single source sample, sequenced in a study of blood T cell repertoires in COVID-19. The data were produced by immunoSEQ multiplex PCR, yet TCRdb's version contains in-frame clones alone and is incomplete. The sample lists 100,000 to 120,000 clones, 70% to 80% seen once, with 6% to 8% in the top ten. The specimen sequenced was peripheral blood. The receptors here all came from a woman aged 60 to 75 with acute or convalescent COVID-19.

The table lists this clone with a count of one. The chain links TRBV6-2 or TRBV6-3 to TRBJ1-2; D unresolved. This CDR3 spans 16 amino acids. Deletions cut 6 bases from V and 2 bases from J, with 19 bases between. Germline lookup yields CDR1 MNHEY and CDR2 SVGEGT. For the CDR3, the DNA is TGTGCCAGCAGCCGTACATCCCTTCCGGAGAACTATGGCTACACCTTC. It codes for CASSRTSLPENYGYTF.

The chain employs TRBV6-5 and TRBJ1-5; the D gene is possibly TRBD1 (5 bases). Trimming cost V 8 bases and J 0 bases, with 11 bases left between them. The CDR3 contains 14 residues. Germline values: CDR1 MNHEY, CDR2 SVGAGI. The CDR3 protein is CASRGVNSNQPQHF. CDR3 DNA sequence: TGTGCCAGCCGGGGGGTAAATAGCAATCAGCCCCAGCATTTT.

The J gene is TRBJ1-4, the V gene TRBV5-8; D not certain. CDR3 size: 15 residues. From germline, CDR1 is SGHTS and CDR2 YDEGEE. V lost 4 bases and J lost 4, with 14 bases in between. The CDR3 DNA is TGTGCCAGCAGCCCGACGGGTCAGTATAATGAAAAACTGTTTTTT. Protein product: CASSPTGQYNEKLFF. The full variable domain, rest sourced from reference TRBV5-8 and TRBJ1-4, is EAGVTQSPTHLIKTRGQQATLRCSPISGHTSVYWYQQALGLGLQFLLWYDEGEERNRGNFPPRFSGRQFPNYSSELNVNALELEDSALYLCASSPTGQYNEKLFFGSGTQLSVL.

The V call is TRBV5-1, the J call TRBJ1-5, with D possibly TRBD1 on 5 matching bases. V was pared by 0 bases and J by 7 bases, with 14 bases between. CDR3 length: 15 residues. The germline CDR1 and CDR2 sequences are SGHRS and YFSETQ. The chain's CDR3 is CASSLGAGMVQPQHF. The CDR3 region has the DNA TGCGCCAGCAGCTTGGGGGCAGGGATGGTCCAGCCCCAGCATTTT.

The chain links TRBV6-5 to TRBJ1-2; tentatively, D is TRBD1 (6 bases). The CDR3 length is 15 residues. The V end was cut by 6 bases, the J end by 2 bases, with 16 bases between. Germline values: CDR1 MNHEY, CDR2 SVGAGI. CDR3 protein: CASSIRKQGNYGYTF. The CDR3 nucleotides read TGTGCCAGCAGCATCCGCAAACAGGGAAACTATGGCTACACCTTC.

The chain recombines TRBV18 with TRBJ2-7, with 8 bases lining up with TRBD1. The CDR3 covers 14 residues. Germline-derived CDR1 and CDR2 are KGHSH and LQKENI. With V trimmed by 6 bases and J by 6 bases, 10 bases remained unmatched. CDR3 amino acids: CASSPKTGEGEQYF. The CDR3 bases are TGTGCCAGCTCTCCGAAGACAGGGGAAGGCGAGCAGTACTTC.

The rearrangement links TRBV27 to TRBJ1-2, with D uncertain. Germline V gene lookup returns CDR1 MNHEY and CDR2 SMNVEV (reference sequence). The CDR3 is 14 residues long. V was pared by 2 bases and J by 1 base, with 8 bases between. In nucleotides, the CDR3 is TGTGCCAGCAGTTTAACCCGGGATAACTATGGCTACACCTTC. Amino acids: CASSLTRDNYGYTF.

CDR3 sequence: CASSAGGRGAEAFF. CDR3 coding DNA: TGTGCCAGCAGTGCCGGTGGGAGGGGTGCTGAAGCTTTCTTT. The chain carries TRBV6-4 and TRBJ1-1, with a weak D call TRBD1 (5 bases). The CDR3 has 14 residues. CDR1 is MRHNA and CDR2 is SNTAGT in the germline V gene. Trimming stripped 4 bases from V and 6 bases from J, with 15 bases between.

The chain employs TRBV5-1 and TRBJ2-3, with D tentatively TRBD1 (6 bases). The V end lost 4 bases, the J end lost 0 bases, and 9 bases lay between the germline ends. CDR1 and CDR2 (germline): SGHRS, YFSETQ. The CDR3 contains 14 residues. CDR3 residues: CASSRTASTDTQYF. The CDR3 bases are TGCGCCAGCAGCAGGACAGCTAGCACAGATACGCAGTATTTT.

This clone was seen just once. The chain recombines TRBV10-3 with TRBJ1-2; tentative D call: TRBD1 (5 bases). The CDR3 is 13 residues long. From germline, CDR1 is ENHRY and CDR2 SYGVKD. Trimming cost V 2 bases and J 8 bases, with 12 bases left between them. This chain's CDR3 is CAISEGRVGGYTF. CDR3 DNA sequence: TGTGCCATCAGTGAGGGCAGGGTAGGCGGCTACACCTTC.

The count of this clone is one. The genes are TRBV28 and TRBJ1-1; D gene unclear. Germline lookup yields CDR1 MDHEN and CDR2 SYDVKM. The CDR3 has 13 residues. V lost 6 bases and J 0 bases, leaving 8 bases between the germline ends. The CDR3 spells CASSSQVNTEAFF. The CDR3 bases are TGTGCCAGCAGCTCCCAGGTGAACACTGAAGCTTTCTTT.

To note about this clone: A read error may produce the germline difference seen at one junction end. J is TRBJ2-2 and V is TRBV3-1 (or the pseudogene TRBV3-2), with 12 positions matching TRBD2. CDR3 size: 18 residues. Germline-derived CDR1 and CDR2 are LGHDT and YNNKEL (reference sequence). CDR3: CASSQEASGGAKTGELFF. The CDR3 nucleotides are TGTGCCAGCAGCCAAGAGGCTAGCGGGGGGGCGAAAACCGGGGAGCTGTTTTTT.

Relative to its sample, this clone is medium-sized. The chain carries TRBV27 and TRBJ1-2, with D possibly TRBD1 on 6 matching bases. V shed 5 bases and J shed 5 bases, with 12 bases lying between them. Germline V gives CDR1 MNHEY, CDR2 SMNVEV (reference sequence). The CDR3 covers 13 residues. In DNA form, the CDR3 reads TGTGCCAGCAGTCCAGGACAGACGTATGGCTACACCTTC. Encoded protein: CASSPGQTYGYTF.